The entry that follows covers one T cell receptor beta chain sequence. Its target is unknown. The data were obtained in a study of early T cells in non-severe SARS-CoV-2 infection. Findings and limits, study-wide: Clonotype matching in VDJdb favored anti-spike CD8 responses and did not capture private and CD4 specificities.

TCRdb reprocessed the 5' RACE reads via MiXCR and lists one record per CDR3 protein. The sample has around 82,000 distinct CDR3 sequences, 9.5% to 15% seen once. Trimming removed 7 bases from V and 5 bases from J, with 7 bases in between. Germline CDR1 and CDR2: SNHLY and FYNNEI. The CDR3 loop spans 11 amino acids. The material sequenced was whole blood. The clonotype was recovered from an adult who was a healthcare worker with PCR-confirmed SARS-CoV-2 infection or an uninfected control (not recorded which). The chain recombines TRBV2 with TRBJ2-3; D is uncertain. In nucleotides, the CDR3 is TGTGCCAGCACAGAGGAAGATACGCAGTATTTT. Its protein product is CASTEEDTQYF.